The rows below give T cell receptor beta chains drawn from one sample of a study of metastatic and nonmetastatic thyroid tumors. MiXCR was used by TCRdb to re-call the PCR reads. The table includes 35,000 to 55,000 clones, about 22% detected once. Sequenced input: blood. Source of these receptors: a male donor with papillary thyroid cancer or a benign thyroid nodule (not recorded which). Some clones in this sample may be carry-over from other donors' samples. CDR3s include the opening cysteine and the closing phenylalanine or tryptophan. The D gene is left open where the match is weak. For some rows the clone size is stated as once, few or many, or as a class when expanded; others skip it.

length,size,D,J,V,CDR3,DNA
12,few,NA,TRBJ2-7,TRBV19,CASSMPSYEQYF,TGTGCCAGTAGTATGCCCTCCTACGAGCAGTACTTC
17,NA,TRBD2,TRBJ2-1,TRBV4-2,CASSQEASGHPPDEQFF,TGTGCCAGCAGCCAAGAGGCTAGCGGTCATCCACCCGACGAGCAGTTCTTC
15,many,TRBD2,TRBJ2-1,TRBV5-1,CASSLVAGNNNEQFF,TGCGCCAGCAGCCTAGTAGCGGGGAATAACAATGAGCAGTTCTTC
13,NA,NA,TRBJ1-2,TRBV30,CAWRREESRGYTF,TGTGCCTGGAGGAGGGAGGAGTCTCGGGGCTACACCTTC
16,NA,NA,TRBJ1-6,TRBV2,CASSLGAGIIHSPLHF,TGTGCCAGCAGCCTAGGGGCAGGGATTATTCATTCACCCCTCCACTTT
11,NA,TRBD1,TRBJ1-2,TRBV19,CASRDRYGYTF,TGTGCCAGTAGGGACAGGTACGGCTACACCTTC
13,many,NA,TRBJ2-7,TRBV5-1,CASSLPSPYEQYF,TGCGCCAGCAGCTTGCCTAGCCCCTACGAGCAGTACTTC
17,few,TRBD2,TRBJ2-7,TRBV6-2/TRBV6-3,CASSYSTFGGGRYEQYF,TGTGCCAGCAGTTACTCGACTTTTGGCGGGGGACGCTACGAGCAGTACTTC
15,NA,TRBD1,TRBJ1-1,TRBV9,CASSGGTGVNTEAFF,TGTGCCAGCAGCGGAGGGACAGGGGTGAACACTGAAGCTTTCTTT
16,NA,NA,TRBJ2-2,TRBV28,CASSFPGTENTGELFF,TGTGCCAGCAGTTTCCCTGGGACCGAGAACACCGGGGAGCTGTTTTTT
12,many,NA,TRBJ2-6,TRBV20-1,CSASSGANVLTF,TGCAGTGCTAGTTCCGGGGCCAACGTCCTGACTTTC
16,many,NA,TRBJ2-6,TRBV19,CASSRGWGSGANVLTF,TGTGCCAGTAGTCGGGGTTGGGGGTCTGGGGCCAACGTCCTGACTTTC
16,many,NA,TRBJ2-1,TRBV24-1,CATSDTRPSSYNEQFF,TGTGCCACCAGTGACACCCGTCCCAGCTCCTACAATGAGCAGTTCTTC
14,many,TRBD2,TRBJ2-1,TRBV14,CASSRTRATNEQFF,TGTGCCAGCAGCCGGACTAGAGCCACGAATGAGCAGTTCTTC
14,many,TRBD1,TRBJ2-7,TRBV3-1,CASSVWDRSYEQYF,TGTGCCAGCAGCGTCTGGGACAGGTCCTACGAGCAGTACTTC
13,many,NA,TRBJ1-1,TRBV9,CASSAFADTEAFF,TGTGCCAGCAGCGCGTTCGCGGACACTGAAGCTTTCTTT
14,many,NA,TRBJ2-7,TRBV7-3,CASSQGGQGHEQYF,TGTGCCAGCAGCCAAGGAGGGCAGGGCCACGAGCAGTACTTC
14,NA,TRBD1,TRBJ1-2,TRBV5-6,CASSPHRTGSGYTF,TGTGCCAGCAGCCCCCACCGGACAGGGAGCGGCTACACCTTC
16,NA,NA,TRBJ1-5,TRBV6-1,CASSQRFQGGNQPQHF,TGTGCCAGCAGTCAACGCTTTCAGGGTGGCAATCAGCCCCAGCATTTT
15,NA,TRBD2,TRBJ2-7,TRBV13,CASSPRTSGRYEQYF,TGTGCCAGCAGCCCCCGGACTAGCGGGAGATACGAGCAGTACTTC
14,few,NA,TRBJ2-5,TRBV25-1,CASSDPGPQETQYF,TGTGCCAGCAGTGACCCCGGACCTCAAGAGACCCAGTACTTC
14,few,TRBD1,TRBJ2-7,TRBV28,CASSRTGVTYEQYF,TGTGCCAGCAGTAGGACAGGAGTGACCTACGAGCAGTACTTC
16,NA,NA,TRBJ1-6,TRBV6-5,CASSYGAGAGNSPLHF,TGTGCCAGCAGTTACGGGGCAGGGGCGGGTAATTCACCCCTCCACTTT
15,NA,TRBD2,TRBJ2-1,TRBV19,CASSIVLAGAYEQFF,TGTGCCAGTAGTATAGTCCTAGCGGGGGCGTATGAGCAGTTCTTC
14,medium-sized,NA,TRBJ2-6,TRBV30,CACHDNSGANVLTF,TGTGCCTGCCATGACAACTCTGGGGCCAACGTCCTGACTTTC
19,many,TRBD2,TRBJ2-7,TRBV11-3,CASSLGGARTSGPLYEQYF,TGTGCCAGCAGCTTAGGAGGCGCCCGGACTAGCGGGCCTCTCTACGAGCAGTACTTC
13,NA,NA,TRBJ1-5,TRBV6-1,CASSVDRGQPQHF,TGTGCCAGCAGTGTTGACCGCGGTCAGCCCCAGCATTTT
13,medium-sized,NA,TRBJ1-3,TRBV5-1,CASSLDFRNTIYF,TGCGCCAGCAGCTTGGATTTCCGAAACACCATATATTTT
13,medium-sized,NA,TRBJ2-7,TRBV6-5,CASSYSSDYEQYF,TGTGCCAGCAGTTACTCTTCGGACTACGAGCAGTACTTC